This T cell receptor (beta chain) was recovered during a study of T cell responses to AZD1222 COVID-19 vaccine. General observations from the study: Nearly half of spike-specific TCRs reportedly go after variant regions that carry no mutations. Baseline seropositives among AZD1222 recipients totaled only five to seven. At 160-218 and 743-854, vaccine-associated CD4 TCRs were dominant, and they spanned spike. Clonal diversity may have been underestimated, and the donors were mostly white British, with more females than males.

Trimming stripped 5 bases from V and 4 bases from J, with 17 bases between. The CDR3 has 15 residues. CDR1 SGHTA and CDR2 FQGNSA come from the germline V gene. Regarding this clone: Its antigen is undetermined.

Here immunoSEQ multiplex PCR was the method, and the copy in TCRdb shows in-frame clones only, minus some. Of about 110,000 clones listed, 90% are singletons. The clonotype originates from an adult who received the AZD1222 COVID-19 vaccine. Material: peripheral blood, obtained 28 days after the second AZD1222 dose. The chain recombines TRBV7-2 with TRBJ1-1; D remains ambiguous. The CDR3 sequence: CASSPRTSRGTEAFF. As DNA, the CDR3 is TGTGCCAGCAGCCCCCGGACCTCCCGGGGCACTGAAGCTTTCTTT.